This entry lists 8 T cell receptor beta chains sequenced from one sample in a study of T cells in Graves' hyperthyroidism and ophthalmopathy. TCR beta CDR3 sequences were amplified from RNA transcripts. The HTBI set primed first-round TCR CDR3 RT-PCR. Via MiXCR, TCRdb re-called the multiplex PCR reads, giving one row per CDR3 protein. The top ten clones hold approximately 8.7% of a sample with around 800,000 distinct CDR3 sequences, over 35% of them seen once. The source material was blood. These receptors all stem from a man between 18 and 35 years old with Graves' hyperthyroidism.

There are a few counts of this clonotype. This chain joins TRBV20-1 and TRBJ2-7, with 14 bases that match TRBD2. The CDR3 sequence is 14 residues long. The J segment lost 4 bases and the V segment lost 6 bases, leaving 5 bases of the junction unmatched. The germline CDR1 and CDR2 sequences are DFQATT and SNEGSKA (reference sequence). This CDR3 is CSAQTSGRVYEQYF. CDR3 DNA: TGCAGTGCGCAGACTAGCGGGAGGGTATACGAGCAGTACTTC.

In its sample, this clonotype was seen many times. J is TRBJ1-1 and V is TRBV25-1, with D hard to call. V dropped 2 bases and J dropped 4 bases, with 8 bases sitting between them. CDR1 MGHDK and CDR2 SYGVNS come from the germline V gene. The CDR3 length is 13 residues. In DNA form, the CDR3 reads TGTGCCAGCAGTGAAGGGGTCGGCACTGAAGCTTTCTTT. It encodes CASSEGVGTEAFF.

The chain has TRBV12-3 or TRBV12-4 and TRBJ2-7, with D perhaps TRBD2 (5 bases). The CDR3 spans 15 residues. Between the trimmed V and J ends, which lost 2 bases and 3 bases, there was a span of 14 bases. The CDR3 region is CASSLIGTGNYEQYF. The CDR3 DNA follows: TGTGCCAGCAGTTTAATAGGAACGGGGAACTACGAGCAGTACTTC.

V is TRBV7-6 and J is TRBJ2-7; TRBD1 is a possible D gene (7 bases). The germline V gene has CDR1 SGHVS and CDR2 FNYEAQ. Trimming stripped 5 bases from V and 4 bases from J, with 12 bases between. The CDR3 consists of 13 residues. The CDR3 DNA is TGTGCCAGCAGCCGGGGGACAGTTTACGAGCAGTACTTC. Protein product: CASSRGTVYEQYF.

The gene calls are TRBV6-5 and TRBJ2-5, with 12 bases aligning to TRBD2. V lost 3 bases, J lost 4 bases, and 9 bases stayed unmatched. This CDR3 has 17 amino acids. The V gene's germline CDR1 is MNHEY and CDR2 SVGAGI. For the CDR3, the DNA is TGTGCCAGCAGTTATCTAGCGGGGGGGCCAGAGAGAGAGACCCAGTACTTC. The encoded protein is CASSYLAGGPERETQYF.

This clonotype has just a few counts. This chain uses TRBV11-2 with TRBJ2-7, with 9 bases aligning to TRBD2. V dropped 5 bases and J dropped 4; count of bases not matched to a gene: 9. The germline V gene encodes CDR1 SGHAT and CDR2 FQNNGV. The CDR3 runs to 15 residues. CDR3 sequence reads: CASSASSGGPYEQYF. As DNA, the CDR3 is TGTGCCAGCAGCGCCTCGAGCGGGGGGCCGTACGAGCAGTACTTC.

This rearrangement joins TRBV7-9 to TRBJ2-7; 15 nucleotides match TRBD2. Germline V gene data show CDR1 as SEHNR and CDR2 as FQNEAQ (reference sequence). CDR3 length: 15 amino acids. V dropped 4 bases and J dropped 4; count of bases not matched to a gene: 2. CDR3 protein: CASSSGTSGGYEQYF. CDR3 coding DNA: TGTGCCAGCAGCTCCGGGACTAGCGGGGGGTACGAGCAGTACTTC.

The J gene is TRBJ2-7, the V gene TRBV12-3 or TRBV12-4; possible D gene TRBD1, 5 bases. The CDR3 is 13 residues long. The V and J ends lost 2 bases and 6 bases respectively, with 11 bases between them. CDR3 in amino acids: CASSLTRASEQYF. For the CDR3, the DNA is TGTGCCAGCAGTTTAACCAGGGCCTCCGAGCAGTACTTC.